This is a list of T cell receptor beta chains from one sample in a study of blood T cell repertoires in COVID-19. Profiled with immunoSEQ multiplex PCR; TCRdb holds only in-frame clones, not every one. This table has around 190,000 clones, 82% appearing once. The source material was peripheral blood. These receptor sequences come from a woman in her sixties or seventies with COVID-19, enrolled during active disease. The CDR3 runs from the conserved cysteine through the conserved F or W. The D gene is left open where the match is weak. Rows give clone size only sometimes, using once, few, many, or a class for an expanded clone.

V gene	D gene	clone size	J gene	CDR3 protein	CDR3 DNA
TRBV15	-	-	TRBJ2-1	CATSRVGLNYNEQFF	TGTGCCACCAGCAGAGTTGGGCTAAATTACAATGAGCAGTTCTTC
TRBV6-5	-	-	TRBJ2-5	CASSHLAARGETQYF	TGTGCCAGCAGCCACTTGGCGGCCCGAGGAGAGACCCAGTACTTC
TRBV19	TRBD1	-	TRBJ2-1	CAIRQGGNNEQFF	TGTGCCATCCGACAGGGCGGAAACAATGAGCAGTTCTTC
TRBV6-5	TRBD1	-	TRBJ1-1	CASRLGQGNTEAFF	TGTGCCAGCAGATTAGGACAGGGGAACACTGAAGCTTTCTTT
TRBV6-5	-	-	TRBJ2-7	CASSYGSGNEQYF	TGTGCCAGCAGTTACGGGAGTGGGAACGAGCAGTACTTC
TRBV5-1	-	-	TRBJ2-1	CASSLDRVPYNEQFF	TGCGCCAGCAGCTTGGACAGGGTCCCCTACAATGAGCAGTTCTTC
TRBV23-1	TRBD1	-	TRBJ2-1	CASSRHLSGTGYDQGRRFF	TGCGCCAGCAGTCGCCACCTCTCCGGGACAGGGTACGATCAGGGGCGGCGGTTCTTC
TRBV7-8	-	-	TRBJ2-4	CASSPPRREEPKNIQYF	TGTGCCAGCAGCCCCCCTCGGAGGGAGGAACCCAAAAACATTCAGTACTTC
TRBV28	-	once	TRBJ1-3	CASRRQTNTIYF	TGTGCCAGCAGGCGACAAACAAACACCATATATTTT
TRBV7-8	TRBD1	-	TRBJ1-1	CASSLGTGRAEAFF	TGTGCCAGCAGCCTAGGGACAGGGAGGGCTGAAGCTTTCTTT
TRBV7-8	-	-	TRBJ2-5	CASSLGAEQETQYF	TGTGCCAGCAGCTTAGGGGCAGAACAAGAGACCCAGTACTTC
TRBV5-1	-	-	TRBJ2-5	CASSYTGNQETQYF	TGCGCCAGCAGCTATACAGGAAACCAAGAGACCCAGTACTTC
TRBV7-2	-	-	TRBJ2-4	CASSSEGLPAKNIQYF	TGTGCCAGCAGCTCCGAGGGTCTGCCGGCCAAAAACATTCAGTACTTC
TRBV9	-	-	TRBJ2-7	CASSVVGAAPFSCEQYF	TGTGCCAGCAGCGTAGTCGGAGCTGCCCCCTTCAGTTGCGAGCAGTACTTC
TRBV25-1	-	-	TRBJ2-1	CASSEYKDPRGARQFF	TGTGCCAGCAGTGAATATAAGGACCCCAGGGGGGCCCGGCAGTTCTTC
TRBV30	-	few	TRBJ1-6	CAWSAQGWGETYNSPLHF	TGTGCCTGGAGTGCGCAAGGGTGGGGCGAAACCTATAATTCACCCCTCCACTTT
TRBV28	-	-	TRBJ1-1	CASSQFPGTEAFF	TGTGCCAGCAGTCAATTCCCGGGGACTGAAGCTTTCTTT
TRBV2	TRBD2	-	TRBJ2-7	CASSEVGLAGDPQYF	TGTGCCAGCAGTGAAGTCGGGCTAGCGGGAGATCCGCAGTACTTC
TRBV14	-	-	TRBJ2-7	CASSPWGGLGYEQYF	TGTGCCAGCAGCCCGTGGGGAGGCCTGGGGTACGAGCAGTACTTC
TRBV14	TRBD1	-	TRBJ2-7	CASRRTGKNYEQYF	TGTGCCAGCAGGCGGACAGGGAAAAACTACGAGCAGTACTTC
TRBV15	TRBD1	few	TRBJ1-2	CATSRAPRDRATF	TGTGCCACCAGCAGAGCACCTAGAGACAGGGCAACCTTC
TRBV18	-	once	TRBJ2-4	CASSPRQALAKNIQYF	TGTGCCAGCTCACCACGACAAGCTCTAGCCAAAAACATTCAGTACTTC
TRBV21-1	-	-	TRBJ1-3	CASPLGQGMKEAGNTIYF	TGTGCCAGCCCTCTAGGACAGGGAATGAAAGAGGCTGGAAACACCATATATTTT
TRBV7-8	TRBD2	few	TRBJ2-1	CASSFMTSGGYNEQFF	TGTGCCAGCAGCTTTATGACTAGCGGGGGTTACAATGAGCAGTTCTTC
TRBV6-6	TRBD1	-	TRBJ1-1	CASSLGQGSTEAFF	TGTGCCAGCAGCCTCGGACAGGGGAGCACTGAAGCTTTCTTT
TRBV5-1	TRBD2	few	TRBJ2-1	CASSWNAGATYNEQFF	TGCGCCAGCAGCTGGAATGCGGGAGCCACCTACAATGAGCAGTTCTTC
TRBV18	TRBD1	-	TRBJ1-4	CASSPGDRGQREKLFF	TGTGCCAGCTCACCAGGGGACAGGGGGCAACGTGAAAAACTGTTTTTT
TRBV4-2	-	-	TRBJ1-4	CASSQEGHRRGWYNEKLFF	TGTGCCAGCAGCCAAGAAGGGCACAGACGGGGATGGTATAATGAAAAACTGTTTTTT
TRBV11-2	-	-	TRBJ2-5	CASNLNRVQETQYF	TGTGCCAGCAACTTAAACAGGGTCCAAGAGACCCAGTACTTC
TRBV2	TRBD1	-	TRBJ2-1	CASSEAQGANSNEQFF	TGTGCCAGCAGTGAAGCGCAGGGGGCCAACAGCAATGAGCAGTTCTTC
TRBV10-2	-	few	TRBJ2-1	CASSGEPPSGNEQFF	TGCGCCAGCAGTGGGGAGCCCCCTTCGGGGAATGAGCAGTTCTTC
TRBV19	-	-	TRBJ2-1	CASSIADSSYNEQFF	TGTGCCAGTAGTATCGCCGACAGCTCCTACAATGAGCAGTTCTTC
TRBV5-4	-	once	TRBJ1-3	CASTKTGGNTIYF	TGTGCCAGCACCAAAACGGGAGGAAACACCATATATTTT
TRBV14	-	-	TRBJ2-2	CASSQYTPASTGELFF	TGTGCCAGCAGCCAATACACCCCAGCTAGTACCGGGGAGCTGTTTTTT
TRBV27	TRBD1	-	TRBJ1-5	CASSWVGQGPNQPQHF	TGTGCCAGCAGTTGGGTCGGACAGGGGCCCAATCAGCCCCAGCATTTT
TRBV4-3	-	few	TRBJ2-1	CASSQDTGVIDSSYNEQFF	TGCGCCAGCAGCCAAGACACGGGAGTAATCGACAGCTCCTACAATGAGCAGTTCTTC
TRBV5-1	-	-	TRBJ1-2	CASSLARGSDGYTF	TGCGCCAGCAGCTTGGCAAGGGGGAGCGATGGCTACACCTTC
TRBV11-1	TRBD1	-	TRBJ2-3	CASSPNRGRADTQYF	TGTGCCAGCAGCCCCAACAGGGGGCGCGCAGATACGCAGTATTTT
TRBV29-1	TRBD1	once	TRBJ1-2	CSSAGTGSDYGYTF	TGCAGCAGCGCCGGGACAGGGTCGGACTATGGCTACACCTTC
TRBV20-1	-	once	TRBJ1-2	CSASSRMGNYGYTF	TGCAGTGCTAGTAGCAGGATGGGTAACTATGGCTACACCTTC
TRBV19	TRBD1	few	TRBJ2-7	CASSVTDRGFSYEQYF	TGTGCCAGTAGCGTCACCGACAGGGGATTCTCCTACGAGCAGTACTTC
TRBV13	-	-	TRBJ2-3	CASSLETGTDTQYF	TGTGCCAGCAGCTTGGAGACAGGCACAGATACGCAGTATTTT
TRBV10-1	-	once	TRBJ2-7	CASGAFRSLEQYF	TGCGCCAGCGGGGCTTTCAGAAGTCTCGAGCAGTACTTC
TRBV24-1	TRBD2	-	TRBJ2-3	CATSDLKGLVTDTQYF	TGTGCCACCAGTGATTTGAAGGGACTAGTCACAGATACGCAGTATTTT
TRBV6-6	TRBD1	once	TRBJ2-5	CASSYSTGVETQYF	TGTGCCAGCAGTTACTCGACAGGGGTCGAGACCCAGTACTTC
TRBV28	-	-	TRBJ1-5	CASSTVGGTNQPQHF	TGTGCCAGCAGCACCGTGGGGGGGACGAATCAGCCCCAGCATTTT
TRBV6-5	-	few	TRBJ1-5	CASSRQGGEQPQHF	TGTGCCAGCAGTCGGCAGGGAGGGGAACAGCCCCAGCATTTT
TRBV11-3	TRBD2	-	TRBJ2-1	CASSLDGPPGGEQFF	TGTGCCAGCAGCTTAGATGGCCCCCCGGGGGGGGAGCAGTTCTTC
TRBV4-2	-	-	TRBJ2-2	CASSQSRGGDRELFF	TGTGCCAGCAGCCAAAGTAGGGGAGGAGACCGGGAGCTGTTTTTT
TRBV24-1	-	-	TRBJ1-1	CATRRRENTEAFF	TGTGCCACCAGAAGGAGGGAGAACACTGAAGCTTTCTTT